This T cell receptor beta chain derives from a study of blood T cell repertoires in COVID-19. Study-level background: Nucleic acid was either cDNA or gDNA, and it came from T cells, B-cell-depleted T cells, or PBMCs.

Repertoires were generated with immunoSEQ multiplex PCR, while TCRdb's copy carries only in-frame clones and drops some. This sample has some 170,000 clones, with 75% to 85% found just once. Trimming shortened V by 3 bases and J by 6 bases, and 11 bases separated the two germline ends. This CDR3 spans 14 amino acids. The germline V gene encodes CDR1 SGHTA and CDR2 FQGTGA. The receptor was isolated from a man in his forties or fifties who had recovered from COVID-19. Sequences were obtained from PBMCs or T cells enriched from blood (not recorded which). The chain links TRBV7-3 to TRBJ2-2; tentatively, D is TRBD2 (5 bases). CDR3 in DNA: TGTGCCAGCAGCTTGGAACTAGTCTCCGGGGAGCTGTTTTTT. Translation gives CASSLELVSGELFF.